Reported below is one T cell receptor beta chain. Study processing details: The authors estimated nucleated cell counts from reference gene primer amplification. Generated by immunoSEQ multiplex PCR, the TCRdb table keeps only in-frame clones and is missing some. Clonal size and the V and J genes are those of that table, whereas D and trimming came from the DNA. The table records about 300,000 clones, around nine tenths of them present only once. This record comes from a study of blood T cell repertoires in COVID-19. At the level of the study: Collection of acute and convalescent COVID-19 samples took place in the United States, Italy and Spain. From T cells, B-cell-depleted T cells, or PBMCs came the material, which was cDNA or gDNA.

The CDR3 extends over 14 amino acids. Between the trimmed V and J ends, which lost 4 bases and 3 bases, there was a span of 12 bases. Germline loops: CDR1 LNHDA, CDR2 SQIVND (reference sequence). The clonotype comes from an older man with acute or convalescent COVID-19. The chain recombines TRBV19 with TRBJ1-2; D unclear. The source material was peripheral blood. In nucleotides, the CDR3 is TGTGCCAGTAGTAGAACCCAGGATGACTATGGCTACACCTTC. It is translated as CASSRTQDDYGYTF.